The rows below give T cell receptor beta chains drawn from one sample of a study of post-analysis software for immune sequencing data. TCRdb reprocessed the PCR reads with MiXCR, giving one entry per CDR3 protein. The repertoire includes roughly 800,000 distinct CDR3 sequences, around 53% of them detected once, and roughly 4.4% sits in the top ten. The specimen sequenced was blood. These receptors all stem from a girl under 18 with multiple sclerosis. CDR3s include the opening cysteine and the closing phenylalanine or tryptophan. The D gene is left open where the match is weak. Expanded clones are given a class, and other clones once, few, many or no size at all.

V,length,D,J,size,DNA,CDR3
TRBV12-3/TRBV12-4,16,TRBD1,TRBJ2-3,-,TGTGCCAGCAGTCCCCCTGACAGGGTTAGCACAGATACGCAGTATTTT,CASSPPDRVSTDTQYF
TRBV7-2,14,-,TRBJ1-2,-,TGTGCCAGCAGCGATCCGGGACACCCAGCAGGCTACACCTTC,CASSDPGHPAGYTF
TRBV20-1,15,TRBD2,TRBJ2-1,-,TGCAGTGCTAGAGTACTTAGCGGGAGCATCAATGAGCAGTTCTTC,CSARVLSGSINEQFF
TRBV7-3,13,-,TRBJ2-1,-,TGTGCCAGCAGTAATGGGCGACACAATGAGCAGTTCTTC,CASSNGRHNEQFF
TRBV29-1,18,TRBD2,TRBJ2-5,few,TGCAGCGTTGAAAGTGGCGCTAGCGGGAGTCGGTCTGGCGAGACCCAGTACTTC,CSVESGASGSRSGETQYF
TRBV29-1,15,-,TRBJ1-5,-,TGCAGCGTTGAAGGGTTAGGAATCGGAGCTCAGCCCCAGCATTTT,CSVEGLGIGAQPQHF
TRBV9,15,-,TRBJ2-5,few,TGTGCCAGCAGCCCTTCCGGGGCTCACCAAGAGACCCAGTACTTC,CASSPSGAHQETQYF
TRBV12-3/TRBV12-4,15,-,TRBJ2-2,-,TGTGCCAGCAGTTTTCGCGCTAGAGCGATCGGGGAGCTGTTTTTT,CASSFRARAIGELFF
TRBV7-3,15,TRBD1,TRBJ1-6,few,TGTGCCAGCAGTTCCGGGACAGGGGTAAATTCACCCCTCCACTTT,CASSSGTGVNSPLHF
TRBV29-1,13,-,TRBJ2-1,-,TGCAGCGTTGAGACACTAATTAGGAATGAGCAGTTCTTC,CSVETLIRNEQFF
TRBV29-1,15,-,TRBJ1-1,-,TGCAGCGTTGCTCGAGCCCCCGCAGGGGCCACTGAAGCTTTCTTT,CSVARAPAGATEAFF
TRBV3-1,15,-,TRBJ1-1,once,TGTGCCAGCAGCCAAGGGTACGGGACAAACACTGAAGCTTTCTTT,CASSQGYGTNTEAFF
TRBV13,16,TRBD1,TRBJ2-7,-,TGTGCCAGCAGCTGGACTTACAGGGGAGTCGCCTACGAGCAGTACTTC,CASSWTYRGVAYEQYF
TRBV29-1,12,-,TRBJ1-2,-,TGCAGCGTTGAGTTCAGGTTCTATGGCTACACCTTC,CSVEFRFYGYTF
TRBV29-1,15,-,TRBJ2-1,few,TGCAGCGTTGAAGAAGGGAAGCGGGTCTACAATGAGCAGTTCTTC,CSVEEGKRVYNEQFF
TRBV7-9,17,-,TRBJ2-1,-,TGTGCCAGCAGCTCCCCGCGGGCAGGTAGCTCCTACAATGAGCAGTTCTTC,CASSSPRAGSSYNEQFF
TRBV5-1,16,TRBD1,TRBJ1-1,-,TGCGCCAGCAGCTTCCTCCGGACAGGGTTAAACACTGAAGCTTTCTTT,CASSFLRTGLNTEAFF
TRBV20-1,13,TRBD1,TRBJ2-7,few,TGCAGTGCTAGGTCCCCAGGGGGAAACGAGCAGTACTTC,CSARSPGGNEQYF
TRBV2,12,-,TRBJ2-1,-,TGTGCCAGCTCACGGGGTCCGACTGAGCAGTTCTTC,CASSRGPTEQFF
TRBV9,14,-,TRBJ2-7,-,TGTGCCAGCAGCCCGAGCGGGCTCCTCTACGAGCAGTACTTC,CASSPSGLLYEQYF
TRBV4-2,18,-,TRBJ1-4,-,TGTGCCAGCAGCCAAGAGGCGGGAGGATTTACAGTTAATGAAAAACTGTTTTTT,CASSQEAGGFTVNEKLFF
TRBV5-1,14,-,TRBJ2-5,-,TGCGCCAGCAGCTTCACACCGTACCAAGAGACCCAGTACTTC,CASSFTPYQETQYF
TRBV12-3/TRBV12-4,15,-,TRBJ1-1,-,TGTGCCAGCAGTTTAGATGGAGGCGGGAACACTGAAGCTTTCTTT,CASSLDGGGNTEAFF
TRBV9,15,TRBD1,TRBJ2-7,few,TGTGCCAGCAGCCCTACGCCGGGACAGGCCTACGAGCAGTACTTC,CASSPTPGQAYEQYF
TRBV3-1,13,-,TRBJ1-2,-,TGTGCCAGTAGTAAAGGGGAAGGCTATGGCTACACCTTC,CASSKGEGYGYTF
TRBV18,12,-,TRBJ2-2,-,TGTGCCAGCTCACCACGGGCCGGGGAGCTGTTTTTT,CASSPRAGELFF
TRBV21-1,18,-,TRBJ2-7,-,TGTGCCAGCAGCATAAAGTGCCCCGCTAGCGGGAGCTCCTACGAGCAGTACTTC,CASSIKCPASGSSYEQYF
TRBV29-1,13,-,TRBJ1-2,-,TGCAGCGTTCCCAGCGGCAGCCGCTATGGCTACACCTTC,CSVPSGSRYGYTF
TRBV5-1,16,-,TRBJ2-7,few,TGCGCCAGCAGCCCGGGAGGTCAGGGGAACTCCTACGAGCAGTACTTC,CASSPGGQGNSYEQYF